Below are 16 T cell receptor beta chains sequenced from a single sample in a study of blood T cells in healthy people across ages. It was with a sample-barcoded 5' primer and a J-beta primer mix that a second PCR of roughly 7 to 11 cycles was run. TCRdb reprocessed the 5' RACE reads via MiXCR and lists one record per CDR3 protein. The table includes hundreds of thousands of distinct CDR3 sequences, around 30% detected once. Sample: blood. These TCRs come from a woman older than 75 in good health.

The chain combines TRBV2 with TRBJ2-3; 7 bases are a match to TRBD1. In germline, CDR1 is SNHLY, CDR2 FYNNEI. The junction had 3 bases not matched to a gene; V was cut back by 7 bases and J by 2 bases. CDR3 length: 13 residues. This CDR3 reads CASKQGITDTQYF. In DNA form, the CDR3 reads TGTGCCAGCAAACAGGGGATCACAGATACGCAGTATTTT.

The rearrangement links TRBV29-1 to TRBJ2-5; TRBD1 aligns across 8 bases. Germline V gives CDR1 SQVTM, CDR2 ANQGSEA. This CDR3 is built from 15 residues. The J segment lost 2 bases and the V segment lost 6 bases, leaving 11 bases of the junction unmatched. The CDR3 is CSVGRGQGPQETQYF. In nucleotides, the CDR3 is TGCAGCGTGGGAAGAGGACAGGGACCTCAAGAGACCCAGTACTTC.

This sequence joins TRBV14 and TRBJ2-1, with 7 bases identical to TRBD1. The J call is in doubt because the DNA end fits TRBJ2-7 better. Looked up from germline, CDR1 is SGHDN and CDR2 is FVKESK. The length of the CDR3 is 18 residues. CDR3 sequence: CASSHSPLGGWPYNEQYF. The CDR3 nucleotides are TGTGCCAGCAGCCACTCTCCCTTAGGGGGCTGGCCCTACAATGAGCAGTACTTC.

Comment on this clonotype: It may be a read error: a sequence one base away is much more abundant. The J gene is TRBJ1-2, the V gene TRBV2; the match to TRBD1 covers 8 bases. V lost 6 bases to trimming and J lost 3 bases; unmatched junction nucleotides: 6. The CDR3 contains 14 residues. CDR1 is SNHLY and CDR2 is FYNNEI in the germline V gene. In nucleotides, the CDR3 is TGTGCCAGCAGAGAACAGGGGGTCTACTATGGCTACACCTTC. Protein: CASREQGVYYGYTF.

In the case of this clonotype: A read error may account for a junction end that differs from germline. The rearrangement uses TRBV18 and TRBJ2-3; D ambiguous. Germline-derived CDR1 and CDR2 are KGHSH and LQKENI. The CDR3 covers 16 residues. CDR3 in amino acids: CASPPSAIGGTDTQYF. CDR3 nucleotide sequence: TGTGCCAGCCCACCCTCGGCCATTGGAGGCACAGATACGCAGTATTTT.

The chain links TRBV29-1 to TRBJ2-4; D unresolved. CDR1 is SQVTM, CDR2 ANQGSEA, per germline. Trimming pared 4 bases from V and 8 bases from J, leaving 9 bases between. The CDR3 contains 11 residues. CDR3 nucleotide sequence: TGCAGCGTTGGAGGATGGGACATTCAGTACTTC. Protein: CSVGGWDIQYF.

This clonotype was seen more than once but under ten times. J is TRBJ1-6 and V is TRBV11-2; possible D gene TRBD1, 5 bases. The CDR3 is 14 amino acids. Trimming left V 5 bases short and J 10 bases short, with 15 bases between. Germline assignment: CDR1 SGHAT and CDR2 FQNNGV. The CDR3, as DNA: TGTGCCAGCAGCCGGGACGGACTCGGGTCACCCCTCCACTTT. Translation gives CASSRDGLGSPLHF. The complete variable domain, with remaining parts taken from reference TRBV11-2 and TRBJ1-6, reads EAGVAQSPRYKIIEKRQSVAFWCNPISGHATLYWYQQILGQGPKLLIQFQNNGVVDDSQLPKDRFSAERLKGVDSTLKIQPAKLEDSAVYLCASSRDGLGSPLHFGNGTRLTVT.

Many counts were recorded for this clonotype. The rearrangement uses TRBV29-1 and TRBJ1-2, with D perhaps matching TRBD1 (6 bases). The CDR3 sequence is 12 residues long. From germline, CDR1 is SQVTM and CDR2 ANQGSEA. The ends were cut back, 3 bases at V and 6 bases at J, with 11 bases in the middle. This CDR3 is CSVDLGGHGYTF. The CDR3 DNA is TGCAGCGTTGATCTGGGGGGCCATGGCTACACCTTC.

This clonotype has just a few counts. A much larger clone differs by one base, so this may be a read error. This sequence joins TRBV4-1 and TRBJ2-6, with D uncertain. The CDR3 totals 16 residues. Germline values: CDR1 MGHRA, CDR2 YSYEKL. CDR3 loop: CAGSRELSSGANVLTF. Written as DNA, the CDR3 is TGCGCCGGCAGCCGAGAGCTTAGTTCTGGGGCCAACGTCCTGACTTTC.

This chain uses TRBV11-2 with TRBJ2-6; possibly TRBD1 or TRBD2 for D (5 bases each). CDR1 and CDR2 (germline): SGHAT, FQNNGV. CDR3 length: 15 amino acids. V was trimmed by 3 bases and J by 5 bases, leaving 11 bases between them. The CDR3 coding sequence is TGTGCCAGCAGCTTGGTATGGGACCGGGCCAACGTCCTGACTTTC. Protein sequence: CASSLVWDRANVLTF.

This clonotype was detected many times. The rearrangement uses TRBV20-1 and TRBJ2-5; D not resolved. Germline CDR1 and CDR2: DFQATT and SNEGSKA (reference sequence). This CDR3 spans 13 amino acids. Deletions cut 0 bases from V and 4 bases from J, with 9 bases between. The CDR3 DNA sequence: TGCAGTGCTAGAGATGTCTGGGCAGAGACCCAGTACTTC. Protein: CSARDVWAETQYF.

V and J are TRBV25-1 and TRBJ2-1; 7 bases match TRBD2. CDR3 length: 16 amino acids. Per the germline V gene, CDR1 is MGHDK and CDR2 is SYGVNS. V shed 4 bases, J shed 8 bases, and the junction held 14 bases outside the gene matches. The CDR3 DNA follows: TGTGCCAGCAGTGTAAGGCGGCTAGCGGCCTGGGATGAGCAGTTCTTC. Translated: CASSVRRLAAWDEQFF.

This clonotype was found many times. The CDR3 reads CASSYSRTFTYEQYF. CDR3 in DNA: TGTGCCAGCAGTTACTCTCGGACCTTCACCTACGAGCAGTACTTC. This chain connects TRBV6-6 to TRBJ2-7; D is ambiguous. Per germline, CDR1 MNHNY and CDR2 SVGAGI (reference sequence). CDR3 size: 15 residues. The V end was cut by 0 bases, the J end by 2 bases, with 11 bases between.

A few counts support this clonotype. The chain couples TRBV20-1 to TRBJ1-6; D is perhaps TRBD1 (6 bases). V gave up 2 bases and J gave up 10 bases, with 15 bases separating them. Germline loops: CDR1 DFQATT, CDR2 SNEGSKA (reference sequence). This CDR3 is 14 amino acids long. The CDR3 nucleotides are TGCAGTGCTAGAAGAGGGGACAATTCCTCACCCCTCCACTTT. It specifies CSARRGDNSSPLHF.

About this clonotype: With a much larger clone just one base away, this may be a read error. V is TRBV3-1 and J is TRBJ1-2; D gene uncertain. CDR1 is LGHDT, CDR2 YNNKEL, per germline (reference sequence). The ends were cut back, 6 bases at V and 8 bases at J, with 16 bases in the middle. There are 13 residues in the CDR3. The CDR3: CASRVEGCGGYTF. In nucleotides, the CDR3 is TGTGCCAGCAGAGTGGAAGGCTGCGGGGGCTACACCTTC.

This clonotype came up many times. CDR3 nucleotide sequence: TGTGCCAGCAGCATGGGACAGGGGGATGTCAATGAGCAGTTCTTC. Protein sequence: CASSMGQGDVNEQFF. This chain connects TRBV11-2 to TRBJ2-1; 11 nucleotides line up with TRBD1. The germline V gene has CDR1 SGHAT and CDR2 FQNNGV. The length of the CDR3 is 15 residues. Losses at the gene ends were 5 bases for V and 6 bases for J; bases not matched to a gene: 6. Complete variable domain (other parts from reference TRBV11-2 and TRBJ2-1): EAGVAQSPRYKIIEKRQSVAFWCNPISGHATLYWYQQILGQGPKLLIQFQNNGVVDDSQLPKDRFSAERLKGVDSTLKIQPAKLEDSAVYLCASSMGQGDVNEQFFGPGTRLTVL.